These 9 T cell receptor beta chains came from one sample sequenced in a study of T cells in Graves' hyperthyroidism and ophthalmopathy (dated by TCRdb to the late 2010s). Library method: multiplex PCR. For sequencing, an Illumina HiSeq 2000 was employed. The TCR beta CDR3 regions were amplified from the RNA transcripts. The TCR CDR3 was subjected to a first round of RT-PCR using the HTBI primer set and the Qiagen OneStep RT-PCR kit. The raw public reads went through TCRdb reprocessing: fastp at Q25, MiXCR clone calling, in-frame beta chains kept. Under each unique CDR3 protein, matching rows form one entry showing the most common genes and DNA. In all, the sample holds more than 350,000 distinct CDR3 sequences, and around 14% of those were seen once. Jointly, the top ten make up about 31% of the sample. The sample was blood. The receptors shown here come from a woman aged 30 to 39 with Graves' hyperthyroidism.

This clonotype has only a few counts. The V gene is TRBV18, the J gene TRBJ2-7; 10 bases match TRBD1. Germline lookup yields CDR1 KGHSH and CDR2 LQKENI. The V and J ends lost 2 bases and 1 base, in that order; junction bases with no gene match: 11. The CDR3 is 18 amino acids. DNA of the CDR3: TGTGCCAGCTCACCAAGTTTTGGGGACAGGGGCCAATCCTACGAGCAGTACTTC. Translated, it gives CASSPSFGDRGQSYEQYF.

This clonotype was seen only once. The chain links TRBV10-1 to TRBJ1-1, with a possible D match to TRBD1 (5 bases). Trimming removed 8 bases at V and 0 bases at J, with 10 bases between. Germline V lookup: CDR1 WNHNN, CDR2 SYGVQD (reference sequence). The CDR3 loop spans 13 amino acids. The CDR3 reads CASRTSMNTEAFF. CDR3 nucleotide sequence: TGCGCCAGCCGGACAAGCATGAACACTGAAGCTTTCTTT.

This clonotype has a handful of counts. This sequence joins TRBV28 and TRBJ2-3, with 10 bases lining up with TRBD1. The junction had 5 bases not matched to a gene; V was cut back by 5 bases and J by 0 bases. The germline gives CDR1 MDHEN, CDR2 SYDVKM. This CDR3 has 16 amino acids. The CDR3 DNA reads as TGTGCCAGCAGTACCGGACAGGGGGTTAGCACAGATACGCAGTATTTT. This encodes CASSTGQGVSTDTQYF. Drawing the rest from reference TRBV28 and TRBJ2-3, the complete variable domain is DVKVTQSSRYLVKRTGEKVFLECVQDMDHENMFWYRQDPGLGLRLIYFSYDVKMKEKGDIPEGYSVSREKKERFSLILESASTNQTSMYLCASSTGQGVSTDTQYFGPGTRLTVL.

This clonotype has just a few counts. This chain joins TRBV6-1 and TRBJ2-2; no definite D call. With 6 bases removed from V and 0 bases from J, the gap between germline ends came to 11 bases. The CDR3 sequence is 15 residues long. Germline-derived CDR1 and CDR2 are MNHNS and SASEGT. The CDR3 region has the DNA TGTGCCAGCAGCTTAGACCCGGCGAACACCGGGGAGCTGTTTTTT. As protein: CASSLDPANTGELFF.

On this clonotype itself: One end of the junction varies from germline; a read error may be responsible. The V and J genes are TRBV19 and TRBJ2-5; D assignment may be TRBD1 or TRBD2 (5 bases each). CDR1 and CDR2 (germline): LNHDA, SQIVND (reference sequence). The CDR3 has 15 amino acids. The CDR3 DNA follows: TGTACCAGTAAGGACCCGGGACGGACTCAAGAGACCCAGTACTTC. Protein: CTSKDPGRTQETQYF.

This clonotype was counted a few times. The chain couples TRBV9 to TRBJ2-7; D is possibly TRBD1 or TRBD2 (5 bases each). Per the germline V gene, CDR1 is SGDLS and CDR2 is YYNGEE. This CDR3 region has 14 residues. V dropped 1 base and J dropped 0 bases, with 8 bases sitting between them. The CDR3 loop reads CASSVSGTSYEQYF. CDR3 nucleotide sequence: TGTGCCAGCAGCGTATCCGGGACCTCCTACGAGCAGTACTTC.

This clonotype has at least ten counts. This chain connects TRBV7-2 to TRBJ2-7; 9 nucleotides align to TRBD2. Germline CDR1 reads SGHTA; CDR2 reads FQGNSA. The CDR3 length is 16 residues. After removal of 1 base from V and 5 bases from J, the junction contained 9 bases not matched to a gene. DNA of the CDR3: TGTGCCAGCAGCTTAGATAGCGGGAGTAGTGCGAACGAGCAGTACTTC. Protein sequence: CASSLDSGSSANEQYF.

This clonotype was counted at least ten times. The chain carries TRBV29-1 and TRBJ2-2, with D possibly TRBD2 on 6 matching bases. Trimming stripped 5 bases from V and 6 bases from J, with 13 bases between. In germline, CDR1 is SQVTM, CDR2 ANQGSEA. The CDR3 runs to 13 residues. In nucleotides, the CDR3 is TGCAGCGTTCATATCGGGGGTCCCGGGGAGCTGTTTTTT. Amino acid sequence: CSVHIGGPGELFF.

This clonotype turned up a few times. The chain recombines TRBV6-1 with TRBJ1-6, with a weak D call TRBD1 (6 bases). Germline V lookup: CDR1 MNHNS, CDR2 SASEGT. The germline V and J ends were trimmed by 3 bases and 7 bases, with 16 bases remaining between them. CDR3 length: 16 amino acids. CDR3 in amino acids: CASSDLTGRGNSPLHF. The DNA for the CDR3 is TGTGCCAGCAGTGATCTCACAGGGCGAGGGAATTCACCCCTCCACTTT.